Presented here are 19 T cell receptor beta chains from one specimen sequenced in a study of blood T cell repertoires in COVID-19. Repertoires were generated with immunoSEQ multiplex PCR, while TCRdb's copy carries only in-frame clones and drops some. The sample records approximately 260,000 clones, roughly 80% being singletons. The sequenced sample consisted of PBMCs or T cells enriched from blood (not recorded which). These receptor sequences come from a young man with acute COVID-19.

The chain carries TRBV5-4 and TRBJ1-2; 10 nucleotides agree with TRBD1. V gave up 6 bases and J gave up 7 bases; unmatched junction bases: 9. CDR1 and CDR2 (germline): SGHNT, YYREEE (reference sequence). This CDR3 has 14 residues. CDR3 DNA: TGTGCCAGCACTGGGACAGGGGCGGTGGGTGGCTACACCTTC. It translates to CASTGTGAVGGYTF.

Note on this clone: Sequence at one end of the junction differs from germline and may be a read error. The J gene is TRBJ2-5, the V gene TRBV5-1, with 7 bases identical to TRBD1. The CDR3 is 16 residues long. Per the germline V gene, CDR1 is SGHRS and CDR2 is YFSETQ. In DNA, the CDR3 is TGTGCCAGCAGCTTGGCAATGGGGAAGGGGGCGAAGACCCAGTACTTC. This encodes CASSLAMGKGAKTQYF. Based on the CDR3 plus reference TRBV5-1 and TRBJ2-5, the full variable domain is KAGVTQTPRYLIKTRGQQVTLSCSPISGHRSVSWYQQTPGQGLQFLFEYFSETQRNKGNFPGRFSGRQFSNSRSEMNVSTLELGDSALYLCASSLAMGKGAKTQYFGPGTRLLVL.

The chain joins TRBV10-2 to TRBJ2-4; D remains ambiguous. The germline CDR1 and CDR2 sequences are WSHSY and SAAADI. There are 16 residues in the CDR3. V lost 0 bases, J lost 0 bases, and 9 bases lay in between. For the CDR3, the DNA is TGCGCCAGCAGTGAGTCCTACGTTTTAGCCAAAAACATTCAGTACTTC. Its translation: CASSESYVLAKNIQYF.

A few counts support this clone. The chain links TRBV7-8 to TRBJ1-1, with D hard to call. Germline V gene lookup returns CDR1 SGHVS and CDR2 FQNEAQ. V was shortened by 5 bases and J by 1 base, with 8 bases between the two germline ends. The CDR3 consists of 13 residues. The CDR3, as DNA: TGTGCCAGCAGCAAAGGGAGGAACACTGAAGCTTTCTTT. Encoded protein: CASSKGRNTEAFF.

This rearrangement joins TRBV20-1 to TRBJ2-5, with 10 bases fitting TRBD2. Germline-derived CDR1 and CDR2 are DFQATT and SNEGSKA (reference sequence). Germline trimming cut 3 bases from V and 2 bases from J; bases unmatched to any gene: 12. This CDR3 spans 17 amino acids. The CDR3 nucleotides read TGCAGTGCTAGTGGGGACTCTAGCGGGAGAGGGCAAGAGACCCAGTACTTC. Protein: CSASGDSSGRGQETQYF.

The chain employs TRBV18 and TRBJ2-3; the D gene is possibly TRBD1 (6 bases). The CDR3 is 15 residues long. In germline, CDR1 is KGHSH, CDR2 LQKENI. V gave up 3 bases and J gave up 6 bases, with 16 bases separating them. The CDR3 DNA reads as TGTGCCAGCTCACCTGGGGGCGGAGTGGCGGATACGCAGTATTTT. The encoded protein is CASSPGGGVADTQYF.

The sample holds a few counts of this clone. The rearrangement uses TRBV19 and TRBJ1-5, with unresolved D. Germline CDR1 is LNHDA and CDR2 is SQIVND (reference sequence). V lost 6 bases and J 4 bases, leaving 13 bases between the germline ends. The CDR3 is made up of 14 amino acids. The CDR3 loop reads CASRDTVKNQPQHF. CDR3 sequence (DNA): TGTGCCAGTAGAGACACGGTGAAAAATCAGCCCCAGCATTTT. Full variable domain (remainder filled in from reference TRBV19 and TRBJ1-5): DGGITQSPKYLFRKEGQNVTLSCEQNLNHDAMYWYRQDPGQGLRLIYYSQIVNDFQKGDIAEGYSVSREKKESFPLTVTSAQKNPTAFYLCASRDTVKNQPQHFGDGTRLSIL.

The CDR3 loop is CASSFGLAGTTGELFF. The CDR3 DNA is TGTGCCAGCAGCTTCGGACTAGCGGGGACCACCGGGGAGCTGTTTTTT. The chain employs TRBV11-2 and TRBJ2-2; 12 positions agree with TRBD2. This CDR3 spans 16 amino acids. Per the germline V gene, CDR1 is SGHAT and CDR2 is FQNNGV. J was trimmed by 4 bases and V by 3 bases; bases with no gene match: 3.

The CDR3 region has the DNA TGTGCCAGCAGCTTAGCGCTAAGGGGGCGTGCTTCCGGAAATGAGCAGTTCTTC. As protein: CASSLALRGRASGNEQFF. The V gene is TRBV7-8, the J gene TRBJ2-1; 7 bases are shared with TRBD1. Losses at the gene ends were 0 bases for V and 7 bases for J; bases not matched to a gene: 15. In germline, CDR1 is SGHVS, CDR2 FQNEAQ. CDR3 length equals 18 residues.

V usage is TRBV9 and J usage is TRBJ2-2; tentatively, D is TRBD2 (6 bases). The length of the CDR3 is 16 residues. The germline V and J ends were trimmed by 0 bases and 5 bases, with 14 bases remaining between them. The germline V gene has CDR1 SGDLS and CDR2 YYNGEE. CDR3 DNA: TGTGCCAGCAGCGTAGTCGCGGGACCGGGGACCGGGGAGCTGTTTTTT. Amino acids: CASSVVAGPGTGELFF.

The chain is built from TRBV19 and TRBJ1-1, with TRBD1 identical over 8 bases. The CDR3 is 14 residues long. Germline V gene lookup returns CDR1 LNHDA and CDR2 SQIVND (reference sequence). J was trimmed by 3 bases and V by 7 bases; bases with no gene match: 7. CDR3 DNA: TGTGCCAGTAAATTGGACAGGGCTGACACTGAAGCTTTCTTT. Protein product: CASKLDRADTEAFF.

This clone was seen only a few times. The V gene is TRBV7-3, the J gene TRBJ2-3; a possible D gene is TRBD1 (6 bases). This CDR3 contains 15 residues. The V end was cut by 0 bases, the J end by 0 bases, with 7 bases between. CDR1 is SGHTA and CDR2 is FQGTGA in the germline V gene. CDR3 amino acids: CASSLTGGSTDTQYF. CDR3 coding DNA: TGTGCCAGCAGCTTAACAGGGGGAAGCACAGATACGCAGTATTTT.

The chain combines TRBV5-6 with TRBJ2-4; D not certain. V lost 1 base and J lost 4, with 9 bases in between. This CDR3 spans 14 amino acids. The germline gives CDR1 SGHDT, CDR2 YYEEEE. The CDR3: CASSLSTVKNIQYF. The CDR3 nucleotides are TGTGCCAGCAGCTTGTCAACTGTAAAAAACATTCAGTACTTC.

The chain joins TRBV5-4 to TRBJ2-5; 8 bases line up with TRBD1. J lost 1 base, V lost 4 bases, and 9 bases had no gene match. CDR3 length: 16 residues. Germline V gene sequence: CDR1 SGHNT, CDR2 YYREEE (reference sequence). The CDR3 is CASSLGTGRLQETQYF. CDR3 nucleotides: TGTGCCAGCAGCCTAGGGACAGGAAGACTCCAAGAGACCCAGTACTTC.

This rearrangement joins TRBV7-2 to TRBJ2-5; 7 bases are shared with TRBD1. V dropped 2 bases and J dropped 7; count of bases not matched to a gene: 1. The CDR3 has 12 residues. Germline V gives CDR1 SGHTA, CDR2 FQGNSA. The CDR3 is CASSLPGGTQYF. The CDR3 nucleotides read TGTGCCAGCAGCTTACCAGGGGGGACCCAGTACTTC.

The chain combines TRBV2 with TRBJ2-1; D is perhaps TRBD1 (5 bases). The CDR3 length is 13 residues. Trimming shortened V by 3 bases and J by 4 bases, and 7 bases separated the two germline ends. Per the germline V gene, CDR1 is SNHLY and CDR2 is FYNNEI. The CDR3 loop reads CASSDRQYNEQFF. DNA of the CDR3: TGTGCCAGCAGTGATAGACAGTACAATGAGCAGTTCTTC.

CDR3 in DNA: TGTGCCAGCAGCCTGGGAGCAGGAAACACCATATATTTT. Translation gives CASSLGAGNTIYF. This chain uses TRBV11-3 with TRBJ1-3; no definite D call. CDR1 and CDR2 (germline): SGHNT, YENEEA. V lost 5 bases, J lost 4 bases, and 9 bases lay in between. The CDR3 covers 13 residues.

The chain carries TRBV6-1 and TRBJ1-5; TRBD1 is a possible D gene (5 bases). Germline-derived CDR1 and CDR2 are MNHNS and SASEGT. V was shortened by 4 bases and J by 6 bases, with 10 bases between the two germline ends. This CDR3 is 13 amino acids long. CDR3 sequence reads: CASSAAQGQPQHF. CDR3 sequence (DNA): TGTGCCAGCAGTGCAGCGCAGGGTCAGCCCCAGCATTTT.

The gene calls are TRBV18 and TRBJ1-5; tentatively, D is TRBD1 (5 bases). Germline V CDR1 and CDR2: KGHSH, LQKENI. The CDR3 totals 13 residues. Trimming cost V 0 bases and J 7 bases, with 7 bases left between them. The CDR3 here is CASSPPGGQPQHF. The CDR3 DNA follows: TGTGCCAGCTCACCACCGGGGGGGCAGCCCCAGCATTTT.